This TCR beta chain came from a study of T cell repertoires in aging, cancer and after chemotherapy. Study at large: Pre- and post-chemotherapy samples were paired from chronic lymphocytic leukemia patients treated with fludarabine- or bendamustine-based regimens. Study results and limitations: These repertoire data do not allow conclusions about immunological memory after chemotherapy. Rebound thymic output was suggested by rising median generation probability during chemotherapy in each cancer cohort. In cancer patients, declining TCR diversity with age involved lost richness and lost evenness.

This clonotype was seen only a few times. Its specificity is not known. Peripheral blood genomic DNA, not sorted cells or RNA, was the template. Germline CDR1 and CDR2: MNHEY and SVGAGI. The V gene end was trimmed by 6 bases and the J gene end by 5 bases; junction bases not matched to a gene: 4. The CDR3 runs 13 residues. A mixed TRB-A/B primer pool amplified rearranged TRB by multiplex touch-down PCR. TCRdb fed the multiplex PCR reads into MiXCR, producing one record per CDR3 protein. In the table there are some 6,100 distinct CDR3 sequences, roughly 35% of which are singletons. The sequence was collected from a human donor with a blood cancer. Sequenced material: blood. The chain recombines TRBV6-5 with TRBJ2-3; 8 positions match TRBD1. The chain's CDR3 is CASRLTGGDTQYF. CDR3 in DNA: TGTGCCAGCAGACTCACAGGGGGAGATACGCAGTATTTT.